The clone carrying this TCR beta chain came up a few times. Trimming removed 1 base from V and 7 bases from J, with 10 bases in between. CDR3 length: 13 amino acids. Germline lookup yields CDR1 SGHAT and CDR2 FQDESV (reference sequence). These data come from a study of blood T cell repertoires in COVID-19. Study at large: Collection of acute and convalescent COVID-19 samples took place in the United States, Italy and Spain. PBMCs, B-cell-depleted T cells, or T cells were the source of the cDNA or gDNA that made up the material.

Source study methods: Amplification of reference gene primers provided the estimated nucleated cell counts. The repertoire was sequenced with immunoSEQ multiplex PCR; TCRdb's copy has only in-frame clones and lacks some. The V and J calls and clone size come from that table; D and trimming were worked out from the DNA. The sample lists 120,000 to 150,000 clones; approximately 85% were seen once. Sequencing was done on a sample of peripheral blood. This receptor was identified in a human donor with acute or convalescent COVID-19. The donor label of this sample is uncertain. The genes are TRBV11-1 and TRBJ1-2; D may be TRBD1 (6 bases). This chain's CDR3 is CASSLEGQVGYTF. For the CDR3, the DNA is TGTGCCAGCAGCTTAGAGGGACAAGTTGGCTACACCTTC.